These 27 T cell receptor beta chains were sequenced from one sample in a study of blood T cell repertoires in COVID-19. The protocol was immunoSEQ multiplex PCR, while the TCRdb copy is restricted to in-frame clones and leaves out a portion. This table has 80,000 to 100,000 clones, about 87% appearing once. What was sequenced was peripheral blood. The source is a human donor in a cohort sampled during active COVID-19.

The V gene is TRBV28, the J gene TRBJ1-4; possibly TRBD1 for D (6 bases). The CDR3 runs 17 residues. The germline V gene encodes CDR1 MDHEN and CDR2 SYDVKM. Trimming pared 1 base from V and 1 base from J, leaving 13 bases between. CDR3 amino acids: CASSLLGGGETNEKLFF. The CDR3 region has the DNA TGTGCCAGCAGTTTATTGGGGGGGGGCGAAACTAATGAAAAACTGTTTTTT.

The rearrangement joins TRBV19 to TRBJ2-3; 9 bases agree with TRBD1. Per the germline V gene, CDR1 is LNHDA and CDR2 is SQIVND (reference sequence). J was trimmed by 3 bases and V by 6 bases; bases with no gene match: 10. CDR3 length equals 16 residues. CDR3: CASRNTMTGGTDTQYF. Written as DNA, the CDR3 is TGTGCCAGTAGGAACACGATGACAGGGGGAACAGATACGCAGTATTTT.

The CDR3 region has the DNA TGTGCCAGCAGCGATCACCCTAGCGGGGAAAACAATGAGCAGTTCTTC. Protein: CASSDHPSGENNEQFF. This chain links TRBV9 with TRBJ2-1, with 9 bases identical to TRBD2. CDR1 and CDR2 (germline): SGDLS, YYNGEE. J lost 5 bases, V lost 3 bases, and 9 bases had no gene match. The CDR3 contains 16 residues. Drawing the rest from reference TRBV9 and TRBJ2-1, the complete variable domain is DSGVTQTPKHLITATGQRVTLRCSPRSGDLSVYWYQQSLDQGLQFLIQYYNGEERAKGNILERFSAQQFPDLHSELNLSSLELGDSALYFCASSDHPSGENNEQFFGPGTRLTVL.

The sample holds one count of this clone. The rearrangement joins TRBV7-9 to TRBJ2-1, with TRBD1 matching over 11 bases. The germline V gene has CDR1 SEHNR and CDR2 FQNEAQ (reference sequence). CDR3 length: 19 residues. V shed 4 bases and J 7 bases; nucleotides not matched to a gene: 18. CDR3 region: CASSSGTGGTAGGRNEQFF. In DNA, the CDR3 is TGTGCCAGCAGCTCCGGGACAGGGGGGACTGCGGGAGGGAGGAATGAGCAGTTCTTC.

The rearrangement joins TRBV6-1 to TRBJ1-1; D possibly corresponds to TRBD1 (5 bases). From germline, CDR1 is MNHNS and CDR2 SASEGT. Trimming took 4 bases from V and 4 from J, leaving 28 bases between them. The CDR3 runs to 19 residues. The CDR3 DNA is TGTGCCAGCAGTGCGACGACAGCGACAATGGTTAGAATAGGCACTGAAGCTTTCTTT. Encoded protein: CASSATTATMVRIGTEAFF.

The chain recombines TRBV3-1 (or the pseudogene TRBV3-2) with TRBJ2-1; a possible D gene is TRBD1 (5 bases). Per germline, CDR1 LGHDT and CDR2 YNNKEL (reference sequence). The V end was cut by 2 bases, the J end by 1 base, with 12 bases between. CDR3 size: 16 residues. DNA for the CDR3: TGTGCCAGCAGCCAACCAGGGCAGGCATCCTACAATGAGCAGTTCTTC. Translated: CASSQPGQASYNEQFF.

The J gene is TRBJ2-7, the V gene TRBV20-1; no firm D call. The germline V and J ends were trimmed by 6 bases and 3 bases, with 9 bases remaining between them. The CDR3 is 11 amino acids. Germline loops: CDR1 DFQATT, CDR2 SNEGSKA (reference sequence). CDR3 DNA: TGCAGTGCACGGGTTGACTACGAGCAGTACTTC. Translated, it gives CSARVDYEQYF.

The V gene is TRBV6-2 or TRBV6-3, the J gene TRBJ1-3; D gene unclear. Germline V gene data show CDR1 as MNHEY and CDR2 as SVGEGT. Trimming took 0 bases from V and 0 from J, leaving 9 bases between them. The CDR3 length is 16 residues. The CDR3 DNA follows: TGTGCCAGCAGTTACTCCCCGGGGAGCTCTGGAAACACCATATATTTT. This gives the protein CASSYSPGSSGNTIYF.

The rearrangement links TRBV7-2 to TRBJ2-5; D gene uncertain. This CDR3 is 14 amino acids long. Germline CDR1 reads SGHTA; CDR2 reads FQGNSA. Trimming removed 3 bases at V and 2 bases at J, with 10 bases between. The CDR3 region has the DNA TGTGCCAGCAGCTTGAGGTGGCAACAAGAGACCCAGTACTTC. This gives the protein CASSLRWQQETQYF.

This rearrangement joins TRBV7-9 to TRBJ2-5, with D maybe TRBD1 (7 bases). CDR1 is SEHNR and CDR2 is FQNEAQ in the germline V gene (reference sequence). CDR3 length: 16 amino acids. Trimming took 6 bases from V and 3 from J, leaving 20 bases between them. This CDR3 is CASSPGWRGREETQYF. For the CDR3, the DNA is TGTGCCAGCAGTCCCGGCTGGAGGGGGCGCGAAGAGACCCAGTACTTC. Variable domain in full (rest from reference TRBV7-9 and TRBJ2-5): DTGVSQNPRHKITKRGQNVTFRCDPISEHNRLYWYRQTLGQGPEFLTYFQNEAQLEKSRLLSDRFSAERPKGSFSTLEIQRTEQGDSAMYLCASSPGWRGREETQYFGPGTRLLVL.

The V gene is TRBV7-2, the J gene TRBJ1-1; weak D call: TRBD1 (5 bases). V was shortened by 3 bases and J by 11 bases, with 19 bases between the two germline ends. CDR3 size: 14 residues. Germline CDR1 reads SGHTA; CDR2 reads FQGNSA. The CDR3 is CASSFAGVGGIAFF. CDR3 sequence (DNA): TGTGCCAGCAGCTTCGCGGGTGTCGGGGGGATTGCTTTCTTT.

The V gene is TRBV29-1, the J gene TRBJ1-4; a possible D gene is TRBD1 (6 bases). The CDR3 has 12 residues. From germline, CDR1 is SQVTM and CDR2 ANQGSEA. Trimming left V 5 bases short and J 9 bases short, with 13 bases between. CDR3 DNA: TGCAGCGTTCTCCGGGACAATCAAAAACTGTTTTTT. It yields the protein CSVLRDNQKLFF.

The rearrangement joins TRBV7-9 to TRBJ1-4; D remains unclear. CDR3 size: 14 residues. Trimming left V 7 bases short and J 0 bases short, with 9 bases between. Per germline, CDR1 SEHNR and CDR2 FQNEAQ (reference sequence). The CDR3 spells CASTLSSTNEKLFF. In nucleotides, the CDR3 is TGTGCCAGCACCCTAAGCTCAACTAATGAAAAACTGTTTTTT.

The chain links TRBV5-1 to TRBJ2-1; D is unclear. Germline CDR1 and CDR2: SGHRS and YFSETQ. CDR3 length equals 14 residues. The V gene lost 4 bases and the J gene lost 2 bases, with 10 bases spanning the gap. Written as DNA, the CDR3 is TGCGCCAGCAGCATGGAGCGTCCCTACAATGAGCAGTTCTTC. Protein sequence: CASSMERPYNEQFF.

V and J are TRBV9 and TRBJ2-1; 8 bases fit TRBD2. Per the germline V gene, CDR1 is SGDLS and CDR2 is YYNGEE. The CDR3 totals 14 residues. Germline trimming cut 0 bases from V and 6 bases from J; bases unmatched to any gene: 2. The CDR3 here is CASSVAGGPNEQFF. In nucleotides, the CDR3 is TGTGCCAGCAGCGTAGCGGGAGGGCCCAATGAGCAGTTCTTC.

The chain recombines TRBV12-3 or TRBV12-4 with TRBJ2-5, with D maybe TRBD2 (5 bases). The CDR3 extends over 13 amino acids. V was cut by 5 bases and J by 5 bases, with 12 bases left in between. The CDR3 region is CASSGSVMETQYF. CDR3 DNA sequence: TGTGCCAGCAGTGGTAGCGTCATGGAGACCCAGTACTTC.

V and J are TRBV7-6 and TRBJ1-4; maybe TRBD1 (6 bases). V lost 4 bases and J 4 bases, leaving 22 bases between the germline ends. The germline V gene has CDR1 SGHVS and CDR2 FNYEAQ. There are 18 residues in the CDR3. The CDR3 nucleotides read TGTGCCAGCAGCTCCGCGGTAACAGGGTCTTCCCTTAATGAAAAACTGTTTTTT. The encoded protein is CASSSAVTGSSLNEKLFF.

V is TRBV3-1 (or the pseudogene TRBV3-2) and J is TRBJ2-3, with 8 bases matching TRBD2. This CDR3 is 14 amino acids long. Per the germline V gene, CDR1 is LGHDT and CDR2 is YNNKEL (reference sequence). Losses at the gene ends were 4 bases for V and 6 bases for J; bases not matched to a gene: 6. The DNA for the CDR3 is TGTGCCAGCAGCCTTCGGGAGGGCCGGGATACGCAGTATTTT. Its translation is CASSLREGRDTQYF.

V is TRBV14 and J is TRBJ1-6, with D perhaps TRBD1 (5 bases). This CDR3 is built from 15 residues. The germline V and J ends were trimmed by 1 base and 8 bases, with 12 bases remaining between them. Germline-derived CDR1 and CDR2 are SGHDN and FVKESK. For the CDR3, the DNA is TGTGCCAGCAGCCAAGGGGGCGCGGCCTATTCACCCCTCCACTTT. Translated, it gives CASSQGGAAYSPLHF.

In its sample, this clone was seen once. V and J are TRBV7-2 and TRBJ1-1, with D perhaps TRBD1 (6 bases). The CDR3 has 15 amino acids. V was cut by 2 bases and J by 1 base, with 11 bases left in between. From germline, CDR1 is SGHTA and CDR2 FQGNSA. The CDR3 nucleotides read TGTGCCAGCAGCTTACGTAGACAGGAGAACACTGAAGCTTTCTTT. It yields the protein CASSLRRQENTEAFF.

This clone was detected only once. CDR3 sequence (DNA): TGTGCCAGCAGCCTAGGGGGGGGAACTGAAGCTTTCTTT. Its protein is CASSLGGGTEAFF. This rearrangement joins TRBV6-6 to TRBJ1-1, with D perhaps matching TRBD1 (6 bases). This CDR3 is built from 13 residues. Trimming stripped 6 bases from V and 5 bases from J, with 13 bases between. In germline, CDR1 is MNHNY, CDR2 SVGAGI (reference sequence).

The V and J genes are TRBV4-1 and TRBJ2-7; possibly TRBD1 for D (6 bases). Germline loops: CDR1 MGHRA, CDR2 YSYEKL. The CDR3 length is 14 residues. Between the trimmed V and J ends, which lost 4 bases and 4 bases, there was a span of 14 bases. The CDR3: CASSRIQGPYEQYF. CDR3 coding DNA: TGCGCCAGCAGCCGCATACAGGGACCGTACGAGCAGTACTTC.

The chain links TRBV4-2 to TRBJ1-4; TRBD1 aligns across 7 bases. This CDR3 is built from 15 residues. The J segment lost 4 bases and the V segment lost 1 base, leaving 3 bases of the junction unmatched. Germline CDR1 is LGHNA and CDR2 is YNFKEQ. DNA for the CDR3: TGTGCCAGCAGCCAAGCGGGACAGAATAATGAAAAACTGTTTTTT. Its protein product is CASSQAGQNNEKLFF.

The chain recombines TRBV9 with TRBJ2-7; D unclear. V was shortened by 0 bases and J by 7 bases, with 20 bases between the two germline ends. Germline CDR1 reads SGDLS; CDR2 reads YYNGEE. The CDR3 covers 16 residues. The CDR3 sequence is CASSVDGSRPPWEQYF. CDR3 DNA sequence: TGTGCCAGCAGCGTAGATGGGTCTAGACCCCCCTGGGAGCAGTACTTC. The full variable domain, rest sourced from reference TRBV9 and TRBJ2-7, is DSGVTQTPKHLITATGQRVTLRCSPRSGDLSVYWYQQSLDQGLQFLIQYYNGEERAKGNILERFSAQQFPDLHSELNLSSLELGDSALYFCASSVDGSRPPWEQYFGPGTRLTVT.

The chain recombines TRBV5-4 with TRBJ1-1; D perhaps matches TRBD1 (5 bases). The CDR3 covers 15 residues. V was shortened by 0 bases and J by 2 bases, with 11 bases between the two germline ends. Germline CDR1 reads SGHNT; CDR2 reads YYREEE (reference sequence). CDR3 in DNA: TGTGCCAGCAGCTTGGCAGGGCAGGGCAACACTGAAGCTTTCTTT. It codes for CASSLAGQGNTEAFF.

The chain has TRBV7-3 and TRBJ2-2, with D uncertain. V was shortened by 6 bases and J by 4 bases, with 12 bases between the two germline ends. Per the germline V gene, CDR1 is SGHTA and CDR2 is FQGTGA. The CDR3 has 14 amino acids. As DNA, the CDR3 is TGTGCCAGCAGGGGTGGAGCGACCACCGGGGAGCTGTTTTTT. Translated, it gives CASRGGATTGELFF.

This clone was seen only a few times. CDR3 in DNA: TGTGCCAGTAGGGACAGGGGGCTGGAGCAGTACTTC. Protein sequence: CASRDRGLEQYF. The chain links TRBV6-5 to TRBJ2-7; the match to TRBD1 covers 12 bases. There are 12 residues in the CDR3. Trimming removed 9 bases from V and 7 bases from J; junction bases left unmatched: 4. CDR1 and CDR2 (germline): MNHEY, SVGAGI.